Each of the 10 T cell receptor beta chains below was sequenced from the same sample in a study of glioma-infiltrating T cells. Using RNA template, CDR3s of TCR alpha and beta were amplified with iRepertoire arm-PCR. A single record per CDR3 protein comes from TCRdb applying MiXCR to the multiplex PCR reads. Counted here are about 93,000 distinct CDR3 sequences, approximately 40% occurring once; the ten biggest clones make up 35% to 45%. Sequenced sample: glioma tissue, nonneoplastic brain tissue, or PBMCs (not recorded which). The receptors stem from a human donor with low-grade glioma or glioblastoma, undergoing nonglioma brain surgery, or in good health (not recorded which).

This chain uses TRBV28 with TRBJ1-1, with D uncertain. Germline CDR1 reads MDHEN; CDR2 reads SYDVKM. CDR3 size: 14 residues. Trimming stripped 6 bases from V and 8 bases from J, with 19 bases between. CDR3 in DNA: TGTGCCAGCAGCGTCGGAGGTGCCCTTCGAGAAGCTTTCTTT. Translation gives CASSVGGALREAFF.

Many counts were recorded for this clonotype. This rearrangement joins TRBV18 to TRBJ2-1; TRBD2 might be the D (5 bases). V lost 3 bases and J lost 1, with 10 bases in between. The germline V gene encodes CDR1 KGHSH and CDR2 LQKENI. This CDR3 has 15 amino acids. The CDR3 loop reads CASSPPSRSYNEQFF. Here the CDR3 DNA reads TGTGCCAGCTCACCTCCTAGCAGATCCTACAATGAGCAGTTCTTC.

There are many counts of this clonotype. The rearrangement uses TRBV3-1 and TRBJ2-5; 11 bases are shared with TRBD2. With V trimmed by 1 base and J by 0 bases, 7 bases remained unmatched. Germline loops: CDR1 LGHDT, CDR2 YNNKEL (reference sequence). The CDR3 has 18 amino acids. The CDR3 loop is CASSQGALAGAHQETQYF. The CDR3 DNA reads as TGTGCCAGCAGCCAAGGGGCACTAGCGGGGGCCCACCAAGAGACCCAGTACTTC.

This clonotype showed up many times. CDR3 in amino acids: CSAPDRNTEAFF. CDR3 DNA: TGCAGTGCCCCTGACAGGAACACTGAAGCTTTCTTT. The V call is TRBV20-1, the J call TRBJ1-1; tentatively, D is TRBD1 (5 bases). Trimming cost V 6 bases and J 1 base, with 9 bases left between them. Per germline, CDR1 DFQATT and CDR2 SNEGSKA (reference sequence). The CDR3 has 12 residues.

There are many counts of this clonotype. V usage is TRBV7-6 and J usage is TRBJ2-5; the D is unclear. This CDR3 has 15 residues. Looked up from germline, CDR1 is SGHVS and CDR2 is FNYEAQ. V lost 5 bases to trimming and J lost 1 base, with 14 bases between them. The CDR3 loop is CASSQTRTVQETQYF. CDR3 DNA: TGTGCCAGCAGCCAGACTCGGACGGTCCAAGAGACCCAGTACTTC.

This clonotype occurred many times. This sequence joins TRBV11-2 and TRBJ2-3, with 7 bases lining up with TRBD2. Germline V gives CDR1 SGHAT, CDR2 FQNNGV. J gave up 0 bases and V 2 bases, and 2 bases lay outside the gene matches. CDR3 size: 15 residues. CDR3 sequence reads: CASSLRAGSTDTQYF. CDR3 sequence (DNA): TGTGCCAGCAGCTTACGAGCGGGAAGCACAGATACGCAGTATTTT.

The rearrangement joins TRBV28 to TRBJ1-5; D ambiguous. CDR3 length: 14 residues. Looked up from germline, CDR1 is MDHEN and CDR2 is SYDVKM. V was cut by 4 bases and J by 3 bases, with 10 bases left in between. The CDR3 spells CASSCESFNQPQHF. The CDR3 nucleotides read TGTGCCAGCAGTTGTGAATCCTTCAATCAGCCCCAGCATTTT.

This clonotype was detected ten times or more. This chain links TRBV19 with TRBJ2-3; weak D call: TRBD2 (6 bases). Trimming stripped 8 bases from V and 2 bases from J, with 17 bases between. CDR3 length equals 15 residues. The germline gives CDR1 LNHDA, CDR2 SQIVND (reference sequence). The CDR3 spells CASRDSGLPTDTQYF. In DNA form, the CDR3 reads TGTGCCAGTCGGGACTCGGGACTTCCCACAGATACGCAGTATTTT.

Comment on this clonotype: Compared with germline, one end of the junction differs, possibly owing to a read error. The J gene is TRBJ2-5, the V gene TRBV27; 9 nucleotides line up with TRBD2. CDR1 and CDR2 from the germline V gene are MNHEY and SMNVEV (reference sequence). The CDR3 loop spans 14 amino acids. The CDR3 protein is CASSSCGGRENQYF. The CDR3, as DNA: TGTGCCAGCAGTTCTTGCGGCGGGAGGGAGAACCAGTACTTC.

V and J are TRBV4-1 and TRBJ2-1; D possibly corresponds to TRBD2 (6 bases). Germline V gene data show CDR1 as MGHRA and CDR2 as YSYEKL. The CDR3 length is 13 residues. V lost 7 bases and J 12 bases, leaving 19 bases between the germline ends. CDR3 sequence (DNA): TGCGCCAGCACCCTCTTGGGGGGTACTGGGCAGTTCTTC. Its translation: CASTLLGGTGQFF.